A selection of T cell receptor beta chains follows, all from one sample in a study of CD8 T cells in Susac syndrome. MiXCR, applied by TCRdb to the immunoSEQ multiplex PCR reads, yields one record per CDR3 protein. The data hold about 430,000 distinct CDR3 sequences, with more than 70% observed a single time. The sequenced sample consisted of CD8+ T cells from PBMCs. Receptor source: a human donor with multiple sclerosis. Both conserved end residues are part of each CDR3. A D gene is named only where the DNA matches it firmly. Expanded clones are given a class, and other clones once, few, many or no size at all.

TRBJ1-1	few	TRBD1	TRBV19	CASSPGQGLNTEAFF	TGTGCCAGTAGTCCCGGACAGGGGCTGAACACTGAAGCTTTCTTT
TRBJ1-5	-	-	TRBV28	CASRQGYSNQPQHF	TGTGCCAGCAGACAGGGTTATAGCAATCAGCCCCAGCATTTT
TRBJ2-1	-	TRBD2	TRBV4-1	CASSQGLAGVTEQFF	TGCGCCAGCAGCCAGGGACTAGCGGGGGTAACTGAGCAGTTCTTC
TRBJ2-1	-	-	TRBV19	CASRLGPSTYNEQFF	TGTGCCAGTAGGTTGGGGCCCTCTACCTACAATGAGCAGTTCTTC
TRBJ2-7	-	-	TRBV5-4	CASSLEGRPSYEQYF	TGTGCCAGCAGCTTGGAGGGGCGGCCCTCCTACGAGCAGTACTTC
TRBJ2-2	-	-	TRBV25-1	CATSEGGPGELFF	TGTGCCACCTCCGAGGGGGGGCCTGGGGAGCTGTTTTTT
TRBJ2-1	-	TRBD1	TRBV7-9	CASSPSRDRGNEQFF	TGTGCCAGCAGCCCCTCGCGGGACAGGGGAAATGAGCAGTTCTTC
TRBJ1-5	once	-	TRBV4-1	CASSSAGIVDQPQHF	TGCGCCAGCAGCAGCGCGGGGATCGTGGATCAGCCCCAGCATTTT
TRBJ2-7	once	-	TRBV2	CASGVPIEQYF	TGTGCCAGCGGGGTTCCCATCGAGCAGTACTTC
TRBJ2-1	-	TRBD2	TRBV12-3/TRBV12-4	CASTPGAGGSYNEQFF	TGTGCCAGCACCCCGGGGGCGGGAGGGTCCTACAATGAGCAGTTCTTC
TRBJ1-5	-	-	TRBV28	CASSFSGDNQPQHF	TGTGCCAGCAGTTTCAGCGGAGATAATCAGCCCCAGCATTTT
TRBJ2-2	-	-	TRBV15	CATSRGDGNTGELFF	TGTGCCACCAGCAGAGGAGACGGGAACACCGGGGAGCTGTTTTTT
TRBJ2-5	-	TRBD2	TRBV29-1	CSGGLAGGEETQYF	TGCAGCGGTGGACTAGCGGGGGGCGAAGAGACCCAGTACTTC
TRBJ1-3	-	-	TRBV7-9	CASSPASGNTIYF	TGTGCCAGCAGCCCCGCTAGTGGAAACACCATATATTTT
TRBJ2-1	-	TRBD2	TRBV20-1	CSAPFKREGLNEQFF	TGCAGTGCCCCCTTCAAGCGGGAGGGCCTCAATGAGCAGTTCTTC
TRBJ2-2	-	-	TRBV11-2	CASSLRLVVSTGELFF	TGTGCCAGCAGCCTTCGACTAGTGGTGTCCACCGGGGAGCTGTTTTTT
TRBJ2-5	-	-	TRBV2	CASTLLTGETQYF	TGTGCCAGCACCCTGTTAACGGGAGAGACCCAGTACTTC
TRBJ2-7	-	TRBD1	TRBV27	CASSLSRTGSVEQYF	TGTGCCAGCAGTTTATCGCGGACAGGTTCGGTAGAGCAGTACTTC
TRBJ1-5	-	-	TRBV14	CASSQGGLGNQPQHF	TGTGCCAGCAGCCAAGGGGGGTTGGGCAATCAGCCCCAGCATTTT
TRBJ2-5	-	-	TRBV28	CASSLGWGPQETQYF	TGTGCCAGCAGTTTAGGCTGGGGGCCCCAAGAGACCCAGTACTTC
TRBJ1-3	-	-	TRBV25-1	CASSEWGYGRQISGNTIYF	TGTGCCAGCAGTGAGTGGGGGTACGGCAGACAGATCTCTGGAAACACCATATATTTT
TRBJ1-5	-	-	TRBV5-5	CASSLEGTGQPQHF	TGTGCCAGCAGCTTGGAAGGGACGGGGCAGCCCCAGCATTTT
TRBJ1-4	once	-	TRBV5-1	CASSLAQVGHEKLFF	TGCGCCAGCAGCTTGGCCCAGGTGGGACATGAAAAACTGTTTTTT
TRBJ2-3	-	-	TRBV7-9	CASSFPGLAGDTQYF	TGTGCCAGCAGCTTTCCTGGGCTAGCAGGTGATACGCAGTATTTT
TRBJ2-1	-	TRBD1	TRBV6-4	CASSDRGHNEQFF	TGTGCCAGCAGTGACAGGGGGCACAATGAGCAGTTCTTC
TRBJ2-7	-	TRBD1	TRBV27	CASSFGPAGTGFSYEQYF	TGTGCCAGCAGTTTTGGGCCGGCCGGGACAGGGTTCTCGTACGAGCAGTACTTC
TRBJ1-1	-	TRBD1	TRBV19	CASSPAGGGEAFF	TGTGCCAGTAGTCCGGCAGGGGGAGGCGAAGCTTTCTTT
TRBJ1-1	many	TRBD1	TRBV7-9	CASSSGGTEAFF	TGTGCCAGCAGTTCAGGGGGCACTGAAGCTTTCTTT
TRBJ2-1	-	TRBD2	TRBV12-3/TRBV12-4	CASSFGGLAGEVKQFF	TGTGCCAGCAGTTTCGGGGGACTAGCGGGAGAAGTAAAGCAGTTCTTC
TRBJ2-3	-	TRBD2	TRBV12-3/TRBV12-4	CASSLAGEGSDTQYF	TGTGCCAGCAGTCTAGCGGGAGAAGGCTCAGATACGCAGTATTTT
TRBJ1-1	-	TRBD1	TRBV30	CAENHRGEMNTEAFF	TGTGCCGAAAACCACAGGGGAGAGATGAACACTGAAGCTTTCTTT
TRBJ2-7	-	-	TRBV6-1	CASSEHLFYEQYF	TGTGCCAGCAGTGAACACCTTTTCTACGAGCAGTACTTC
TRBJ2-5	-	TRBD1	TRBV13	CASSPTGQGEETQYF	TGTGCCAGCAGCCCCACCGGACAGGGGGAAGAGACCCAGTACTTC
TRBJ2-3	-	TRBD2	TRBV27	CASSLLAAFTDTQYF	TGTGCCAGCAGTTTACTAGCGGCATTCACAGATACGCAGTATTTT
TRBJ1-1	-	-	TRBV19	CASSMAANTEAFF	TGTGCCAGTAGTATGGCAGCGAACACTGAAGCTTTCTTT
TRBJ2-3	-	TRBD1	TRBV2	CASRAETGSLTDTQYF	TGTGCCAGCAGGGCCGAGACAGGGAGCTTGACAGATACGCAGTATTTT
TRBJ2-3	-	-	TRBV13	CASSSWGGTDTQYF	TGTGCCAGCAGCTCGTGGGGAGGCACAGATACGCAGTATTTT
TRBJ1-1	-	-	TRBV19	CASSISERGDTEAFF	TGTGCCAGTAGTATATCGGAACGAGGGGACACTGAAGCTTTCTTT
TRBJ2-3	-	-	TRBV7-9	CASSPGSRTTDTQYF	TGTGCCAGCAGCCCGGGATCTCGGACCACAGATACGCAGTATTTT
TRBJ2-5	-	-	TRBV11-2	CASSPPPDEKTQYF	TGTGCCAGCAGCCCACCACCGGACGAAAAGACCCAGTACTTC
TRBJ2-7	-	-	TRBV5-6	CASSFGSSSEQYF	TGTGCCAGCAGCTTTGGAAGTTCCAGCGAGCAGTACTTC
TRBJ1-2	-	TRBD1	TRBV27	CASSADRVGYGYTF	TGTGCCAGCAGTGCGGACAGGGTTGGCTATGGCTACACCTTC
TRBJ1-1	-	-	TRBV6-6	CASSYGEVGGTEAFF	TGTGCCAGCAGTTACGGTGAAGTAGGCGGCACTGAAGCTTTCTTT
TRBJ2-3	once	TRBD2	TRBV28	CASRDSGTDADTQYF	TGTGCCAGCAGGGATAGCGGGACTGACGCAGATACGCAGTATTTT
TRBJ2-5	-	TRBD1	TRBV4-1	CASSRTGSGETQYF	TGCGCCAGCAGCCGGACAGGGTCTGGAGAGACCCAGTACTTC
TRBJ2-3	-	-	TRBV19	CASSIRTASDTQYF	TGTGCCAGTAGTATTAGGACAGCTTCAGATACGCAGTATTTT
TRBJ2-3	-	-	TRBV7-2	CASSLSGDRTDTQYF	TGTGCCAGCAGCCTATCAGGGGACCGCACAGATACGCAGTATTTT
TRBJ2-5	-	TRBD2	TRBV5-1	CASSYASGRPDQETQYF	TGCGCCAGCAGCTATGCTAGCGGGAGGCCGGACCAAGAGACCCAGTACTTC